The rows below give T cell receptor beta chains drawn from one sample of a study of cytomegalovirus exposure and HLA in healthy donors. Sequencing was performed with immunoSEQ multiplex PCR; in TCRdb, only in-frame clones are kept and a portion is missing. This table has approximately 130,000 clones, about 78% appearing once. Sequencing used PBMCs. These receptors originate from a man aged 50 to 59 in good health and CMV-seronegative. CDR3s include the opening cysteine and the closing phenylalanine or tryptophan. D genes are given only for firm matches. Some rows mark clone size as missing; the rest say once, few, many or name a class of expanded clone.

j_gene | d_gene | v_gene | abundance | CDR3nt | CDR3aa
TRBJ2-7 | TRBD1 | TRBV27 | - | TGTGCCAGCAGTTTGAATTGGGGACAGACTTCCTACGAGCAGTACTTC | CASSLNWGQTSYEQYF
TRBJ1-2 | TRBD1 | TRBV29-1 | few | TGCAGCGTTGAAGAAACAGGGGGCTCCGGCTACACCTTC | CSVEETGGSGYTF
TRBJ2-2 | - | TRBV14 | - | TGTGCCAGCAGCCAAACGATTCTAACCGGGGAGCTGTTTTTT | CASSQTILTGELFF
TRBJ2-7 | TRBD1 | TRBV10-2 | - | TGCGCCAGTCTCATGGGGACAGGTTTGAGTGGGGAGCAGTACTTC | CASLMGTGLSGEQYF
TRBJ1-2 | - | TRBV5-4 | - | TGTGCCAGCAGCTTGGATCAACTCTTCTACACCTTC | CASSLDQLFYTF
TRBJ1-4 | TRBD1 | TRBV7-6 | - | TGTGCCAGCAGCTCAAGAGGGACAGGGTATTCTAATGAAAAACTGTTTTTT | CASSSRGTGYSNEKLFF
TRBJ2-7 | TRBD2 | TRBV6-6 | few | TGTGCCAGCAGGGCCATAGCGGGAGGAAACTACGAGCAGTACTTC | CASRAIAGGNYEQYF
TRBJ1-1 | - | TRBV27 | - | TGTGCCAGCTGGATGGGGGGACGGGGCACTGAAGCTTTCTTT | CASWMGGRGTEAFF
TRBJ2-3 | - | TRBV18 | - | TGTGCCAGCTCCCTGCTCGGGTACACAGATACGCAGTATTTT | CASSLLGYTDTQYF
TRBJ2-7 | TRBD1 | TRBV9 | - | TGTGCCAGCAGCCCAAGACAGGGTCAAAAGATCTACGAGCAGTACTTC | CASSPRQGQKIYEQYF
TRBJ1-1 | - | TRBV14 | many | TGTGCCAGCAGCGGGGGAGGGTTTGCTTTCTTT | CASSGGGFAFF
TRBJ2-5 | - | TRBV5-1 | - | TGCGCCAGCAGCTTGGGATGGACCTCCGAGGGGACCCAGTACTTC | CASSLGWTSEGTQYF
TRBJ2-3 | - | TRBV6-5 | - | TGTGCCAGCAGCCAGGGAATGGGCACAGATACGCAGTATTTT | CASSQGMGTDTQYF
TRBJ2-5 | TRBD1 | TRBV12-5 | - | TGTGCTAGTGGCCCCGACAGGGGAGAGACCCAGTACTTC | CASGPDRGETQYF
TRBJ2-1 | - | TRBV5-8 | - | TGTGCCAGCAGCTCCTATGAGAATGAGCAGTTCTTC | CASSSYENEQFF
TRBJ2-1 | - | TRBV28 | - | TGTGCCAGCAGTTTCCAGCGGAGCAGCTCCTACAATGAGCAGTTCTTC | CASSFQRSSSYNEQFF
TRBJ1-1 | - | TRBV25-1 | once | TGTGCCAGCAGAGCACCTAGGAACACTGAAGCTTTCTTT | CASRAPRNTEAFF
TRBJ2-7 | - | TRBV6-1 | - | TGTGCCAGCAGTGTAGTCGGTGAGGGCCCGGACTTC | CASSVVGEGPDF
TRBJ1-5 | - | TRBV6-1 | few | TGTGCCAGCAGTGATGGCGGTTATAGCAATCAGCCCCAGCATTTT | CASSDGGYSNQPQHF
TRBJ2-3 | TRBD2 | TRBV5-4 | - | TGTGCCAGCAGCCATGGAGGGCGGGAGGGCCGTCAAGGGGGCACAGATACGCAGTATTTT | CASSHGGREGRQGGTDTQYF
TRBJ2-7 | TRBD1 | TRBV19 | - | TGTGCCAGTAGTCCAGGGACAGGGGGTACCTACGAGCAGTACTTC | CASSPGTGGTYEQYF
TRBJ2-7 | TRBD1 | TRBV7-9 | - | TGTGCCAGCAGCTCGGGGACAGGGGACACCTCCTACGAGCAGTACTTC | CASSSGTGDTSYEQYF
TRBJ2-6 | TRBD2 | TRBV5-4 | - | TGTGCCAGCAGGACTAGCGGGAGTTCTGGGGCCAACGTCCTGACTTTC | CASRTSGSSGANVLTF
TRBJ1-3 | TRBD1 | TRBV5-4 | - | TGTGCCAGCAGCGCTCGACAGGGCACGTCCACCATATATTTT | CASSARQGTSTIYF
TRBJ1-5 | TRBD1 | TRBV28 | - | TGTGCCAGCAGCTATATGACAGGGGGCAGTCGCAATCAGCCCCAGCATTTT | CASSYMTGGSRNQPQHF
TRBJ2-7 | TRBD1 | TRBV11-2 | - | TGTGCCAGCAGCCTAGGGACAGGAAGGGGGCAGTACTTC | CASSLGTGRGQYF
TRBJ1-2 | - | TRBV2 | once | TGTGCCAGCAGTGACAGGGCGACGAACCCCAACTATGGCTACACCTTC | CASSDRATNPNYGYTF
TRBJ2-7 | TRBD2 | TRBV28 | - | TGTGCCAGCAGCTCGGGACTAGCGGTTTCCTACGAGCAGTACTTC | CASSSGLAVSYEQYF
TRBJ2-7 | - | TRBV2 | - | TGTGCCAGCAGCGCCGCCCCGCGAGCGCGGAGCTCCTACGAGCAGTACTTC | CASSAAPRARSSYEQYF
TRBJ1-5 | TRBD1 | TRBV19 | - | TGTGCCAGTAGTATCACCCAGGGGGCCTCCAATCAGCCCCAGCATTTT | CASSITQGASNQPQHF
TRBJ2-7 | - | TRBV7-8 | - | TGTGCCAGCAGCCCGTCGGGTAGCTCCTACGAGCAGTACTTC | CASSPSGSSYEQYF
TRBJ2-7 | TRBD2 | TRBV7-6 | - | TGTGCCAGCAGCTCCGGGGGGGCCTACGAGCAGTACTTC | CASSSGGAYEQYF
TRBJ2-1 | TRBD2 | TRBV7-2 | - | TGTGCCAGCAGCTTTAGAGGGACTAGCGGGAGGGCAGGGCAGTTCTTC | CASSFRGTSGRAGQFF